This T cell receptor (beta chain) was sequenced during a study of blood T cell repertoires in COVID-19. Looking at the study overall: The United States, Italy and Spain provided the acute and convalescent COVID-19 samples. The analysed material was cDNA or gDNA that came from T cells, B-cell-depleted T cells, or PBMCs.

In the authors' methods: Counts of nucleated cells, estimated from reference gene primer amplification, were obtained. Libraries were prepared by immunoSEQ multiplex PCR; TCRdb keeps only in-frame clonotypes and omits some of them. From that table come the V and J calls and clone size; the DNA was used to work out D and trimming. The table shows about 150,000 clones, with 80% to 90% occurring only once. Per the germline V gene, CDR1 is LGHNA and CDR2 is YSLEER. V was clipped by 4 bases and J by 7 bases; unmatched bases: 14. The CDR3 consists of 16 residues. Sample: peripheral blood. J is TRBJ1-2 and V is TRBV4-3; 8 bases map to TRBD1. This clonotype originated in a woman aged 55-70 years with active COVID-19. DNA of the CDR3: TGCGCCAGCAGCCCCGGCTACAGGGGGTTCTCATTTGGCTACACCTTC. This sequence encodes CASSPGYRGFSFGYTF.